Listed below are T cell receptor beta chains from one sample, sequenced in a study of shared clonotypes between healthy human individuals. TCRdb's copy holds only in-frame clones and misses some; the assay was immunoSEQ multiplex PCR. Of around 620,000 clones in the sample, about 95% were seen once. Material: naive CD8+ T cells sorted from blood. The receptors originated from a woman aged 25-40 years in good health. Both conserved end residues are part of each CDR3. The D gene is left open where the match is weak. Clone size, where shown, is once, few, many, or a class for clones that have expanded.

J gene	V gene	D gene	clone size	CDR3 DNA	CDR3 protein
TRBJ2-1	TRBV15	.	.	TGTGCCACCAGCAGAGGTAGGGACAATGAGCAGTTCTTC	CATSRGRDNEQFF
TRBJ2-1	TRBV28	TRBD1	.	TGTGCCAGCAGCAGGGGGAAATACAATGAGCAGTTCTTC	CASSRGKYNEQFF
TRBJ2-7	TRBV29-1	TRBD2	.	TGCAGCGTTTCCGGGGGGGGAAGCTCCTACGAGCAGTACTTC	CSVSGGGSSYEQYF
TRBJ2-7	TRBV7-9	.	.	TGTGCCAGCAGCTTAGTTGGTCCGTCCTACGAGCAGTACTTC	CASSLVGPSYEQYF
TRBJ2-7	TRBV7-9	.	.	TGTGCCAGCGCCCGGGGATCGGCCTACGAGCAGTACTTC	CASARGSAYEQYF
TRBJ2-7	TRBV20-1	.	few	TGCAGTGCCATGAACTACGAGCAGTACTTC	CSAMNYEQYF
TRBJ2-7	TRBV19	.	.	TGTGCCAGTAGTATAGGTGGGAGTGATGAGCAGTACTTC	CASSIGGSDEQYF
TRBJ2-3	TRBV19	.	.	TGTGCCAGTAGTTCGGCTCGAAACACAGATACGCAGTATTTT	CASSSARNTDTQYF
TRBJ2-7	TRBV15	TRBD1	.	TGTGCCACCAGCAAGGGGGCCAAGGGCTACGAGCAGTACTTC	CATSKGAKGYEQYF
TRBJ1-2	TRBV19	.	.	TGTGCCAGTAGTATAGCGAGACGGATGGCTTATGGCTACACCTTC	CASSIARRMAYGYTF
TRBJ2-2	TRBV29-1	.	.	TGCAGCGTTGAAGACCCCTCCCGGGAGCTGTTTTTT	CSVEDPSRELFF
TRBJ2-1	TRBV7-9	.	.	TGTGCCAGCCAGGACAGATCCTACAATGAGCAGTTCTTC	CASQDRSYNEQFF
TRBJ1-2	TRBV28	TRBD1	.	TGTGCCAGCAGACCGAGGGGTAACAGGGGGTCTACCTATGGCTACACCTTC	CASRPRGNRGSTYGYTF
TRBJ2-2	TRBV10-3	.	.	TGTGCCATCAGACCGACCATCGTTGGGGTCTCTACCGGGGAGCTGTTTTTT	CAIRPTIVGVSTGELFF
TRBJ1-3	TRBV27	TRBD1	once	TGTGCCAGCAGTCCGCCGGGACAGGGCTCTGGAAACACCATATATTTT	CASSPPGQGSGNTIYF
TRBJ2-7	TRBV5-1	.	.	TGCGCCAGCAGCTTGGATGCTAGCCTAATCTTTTCCTACGAGCAGTACTTC	CASSLDASLIFSYEQYF
TRBJ2-3	TRBV9	TRBD2	.	TGTGCCAGCAGCGTAGAAGGAGTAAGGGCGGGAGGGCCGAGTGGAAGCCCAGATACGCAGTATTTT	CASSVEGVRAGGPSGSPDTQYF
TRBJ1-2	TRBV11-2	.	.	TGTGCCAGCAGCTTAGGGGGCGTCTATGGCTACACCTTC	CASSLGGVYGYTF
TRBJ2-1	TRBV7-9	TRBD2	.	TGTGCCAGCAGCTGGCTAGCGGGAGATGGGGATGAGCAGTTCTTC	CASSWLAGDGDEQFF
TRBJ1-5	TRBV4-1	.	.	TGCGCCAGCAGCCAAGACCAACAGGGTAAAAGTCAGCCCCAGCATTTT	CASSQDQQGKSQPQHF